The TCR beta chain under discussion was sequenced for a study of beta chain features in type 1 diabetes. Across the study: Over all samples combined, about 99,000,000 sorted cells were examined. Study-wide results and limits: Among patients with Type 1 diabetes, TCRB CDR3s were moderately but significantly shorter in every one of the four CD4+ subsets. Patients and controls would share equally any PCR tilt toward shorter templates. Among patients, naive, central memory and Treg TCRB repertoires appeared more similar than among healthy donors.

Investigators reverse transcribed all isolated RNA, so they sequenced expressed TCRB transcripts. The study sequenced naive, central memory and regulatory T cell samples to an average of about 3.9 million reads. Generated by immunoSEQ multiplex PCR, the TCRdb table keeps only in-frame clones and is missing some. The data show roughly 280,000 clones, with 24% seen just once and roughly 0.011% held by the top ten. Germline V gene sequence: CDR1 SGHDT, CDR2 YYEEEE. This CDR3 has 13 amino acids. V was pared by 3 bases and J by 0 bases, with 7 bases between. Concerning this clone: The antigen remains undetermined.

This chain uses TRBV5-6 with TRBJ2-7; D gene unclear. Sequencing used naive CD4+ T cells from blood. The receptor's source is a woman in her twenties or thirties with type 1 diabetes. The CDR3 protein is CASSSMRSYEQYF. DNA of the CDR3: TGTGCCAGCAGCTCCATGCGCTCCTACGAGCAGTACTTC.